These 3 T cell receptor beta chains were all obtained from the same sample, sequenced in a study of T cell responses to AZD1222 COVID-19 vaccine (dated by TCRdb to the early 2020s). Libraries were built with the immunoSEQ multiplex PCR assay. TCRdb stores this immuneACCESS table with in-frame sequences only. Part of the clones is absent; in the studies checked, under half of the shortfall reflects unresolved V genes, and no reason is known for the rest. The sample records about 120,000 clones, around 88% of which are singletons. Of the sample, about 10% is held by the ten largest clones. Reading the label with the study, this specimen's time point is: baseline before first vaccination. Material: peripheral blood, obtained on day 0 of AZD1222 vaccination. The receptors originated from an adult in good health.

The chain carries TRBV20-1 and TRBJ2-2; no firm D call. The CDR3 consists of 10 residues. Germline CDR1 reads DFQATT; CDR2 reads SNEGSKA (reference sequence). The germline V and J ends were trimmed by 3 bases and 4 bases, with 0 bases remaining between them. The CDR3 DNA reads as TGCAGTGCTAGCACCGGGGAGCTGTTTTTT. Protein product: CSASTGELFF.

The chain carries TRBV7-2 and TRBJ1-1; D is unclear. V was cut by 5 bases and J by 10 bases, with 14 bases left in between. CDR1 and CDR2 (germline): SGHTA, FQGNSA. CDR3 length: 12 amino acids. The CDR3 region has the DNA TGTGCCAGCAGCCTCAACAGAGGAGGAGCTTTCTTT. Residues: CASSLNRGGAFF.

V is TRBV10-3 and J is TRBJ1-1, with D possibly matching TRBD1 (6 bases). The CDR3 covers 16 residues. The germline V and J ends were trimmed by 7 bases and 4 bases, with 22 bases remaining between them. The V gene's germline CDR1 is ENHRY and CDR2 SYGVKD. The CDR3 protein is CAIKDGGGGVGTEAFF. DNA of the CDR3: TGTGCCATCAAAGATGGGGGGGGCGGAGTGGGCACTGAAGCTTTCTTT.